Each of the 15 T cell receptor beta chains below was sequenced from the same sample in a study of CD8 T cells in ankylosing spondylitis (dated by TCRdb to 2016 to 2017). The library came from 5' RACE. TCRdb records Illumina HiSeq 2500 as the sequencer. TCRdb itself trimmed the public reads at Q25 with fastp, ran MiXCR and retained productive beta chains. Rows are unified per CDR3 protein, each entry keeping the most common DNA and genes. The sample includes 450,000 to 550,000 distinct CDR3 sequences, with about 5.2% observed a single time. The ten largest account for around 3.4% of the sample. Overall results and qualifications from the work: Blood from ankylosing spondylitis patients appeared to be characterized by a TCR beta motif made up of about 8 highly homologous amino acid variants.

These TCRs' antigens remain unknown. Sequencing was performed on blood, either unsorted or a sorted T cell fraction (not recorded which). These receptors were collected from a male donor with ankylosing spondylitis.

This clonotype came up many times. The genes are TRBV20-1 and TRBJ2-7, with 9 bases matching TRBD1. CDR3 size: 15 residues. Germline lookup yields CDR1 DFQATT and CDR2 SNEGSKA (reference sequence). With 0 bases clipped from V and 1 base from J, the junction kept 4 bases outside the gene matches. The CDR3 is CSARDRDRVSYEQYF. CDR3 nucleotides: TGCAGTGCTAGAGACCGGGACAGGGTTTCCTACGAGCAGTACTTC.

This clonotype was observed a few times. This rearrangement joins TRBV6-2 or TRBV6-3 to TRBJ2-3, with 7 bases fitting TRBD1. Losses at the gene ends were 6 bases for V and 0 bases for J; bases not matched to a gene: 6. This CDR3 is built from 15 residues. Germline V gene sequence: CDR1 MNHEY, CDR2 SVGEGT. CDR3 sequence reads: CASRTRDSSTDTQYF. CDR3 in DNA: TGTGCCAGCAGGACGAGGGACAGTAGCACAGATACGCAGTATTTT.

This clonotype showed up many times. This CDR3 is CASHQGGTGNTIYF. The CDR3 region has the DNA TGTGCCAGCCACCAGGGGGGAACTGGAAACACCATATATTTT. The V gene is TRBV18, the J gene TRBJ1-3, with 7 bases fitting TRBD1. Germline loops: CDR1 KGHSH, CDR2 LQKENI. Unmatched junction bases numbered 6, after V lost 8 bases and J lost 2 bases. The CDR3 is made up of 14 amino acids.

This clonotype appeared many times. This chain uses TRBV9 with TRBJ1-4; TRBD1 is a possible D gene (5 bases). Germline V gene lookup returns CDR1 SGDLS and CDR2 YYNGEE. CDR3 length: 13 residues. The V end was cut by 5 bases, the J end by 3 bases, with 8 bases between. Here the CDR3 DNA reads TGTGCCAGCAGAGGGGTATCTAATGAAAAACTGTTTTTT. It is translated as CASRGVSNEKLFF.

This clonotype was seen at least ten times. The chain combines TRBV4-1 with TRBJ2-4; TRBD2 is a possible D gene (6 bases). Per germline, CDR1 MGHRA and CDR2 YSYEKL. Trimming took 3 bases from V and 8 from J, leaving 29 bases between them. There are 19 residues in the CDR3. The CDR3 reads CASSQQFWASSGSRDIQYF. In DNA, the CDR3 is TGCGCCAGCAGCCAGCAGTTTTGGGCTTCGAGCGGGTCCCGAGACATTCAGTACTTC.

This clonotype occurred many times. The CDR3 loop reads CSARGDLSSYEQYF. The CDR3 DNA sequence: TGCAGTGCTAGAGGGGACCTTAGCTCCTACGAGCAGTACTTC. The chain couples TRBV20-1 to TRBJ2-7, with D perhaps matching TRBD1 or TRBD2 (5 bases each). Germline assignment: CDR1 DFQATT and CDR2 SNEGSKA (reference sequence). This CDR3 region has 14 residues. Trimming pared 1 base from V and 0 bases from J, leaving 10 bases between.

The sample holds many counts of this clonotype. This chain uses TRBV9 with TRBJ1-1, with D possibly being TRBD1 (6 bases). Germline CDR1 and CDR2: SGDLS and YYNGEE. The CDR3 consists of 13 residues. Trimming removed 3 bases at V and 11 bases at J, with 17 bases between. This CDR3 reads CASSAEQGPGAFF. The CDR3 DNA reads TGTGCCAGCAGCGCAGAACAGGGACCCGGGGCTTTCTTT.

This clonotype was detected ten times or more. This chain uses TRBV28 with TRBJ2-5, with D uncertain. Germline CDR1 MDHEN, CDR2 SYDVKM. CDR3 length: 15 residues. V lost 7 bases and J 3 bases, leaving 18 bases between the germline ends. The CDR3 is CASTRTLGSEETQYF. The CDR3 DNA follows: TGTGCCAGCACCAGGACCTTGGGGTCCGAAGAGACCCAGTACTTC.

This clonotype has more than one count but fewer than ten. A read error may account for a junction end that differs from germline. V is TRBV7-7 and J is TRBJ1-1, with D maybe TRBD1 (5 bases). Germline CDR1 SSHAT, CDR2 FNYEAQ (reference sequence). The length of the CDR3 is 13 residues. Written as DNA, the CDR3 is TGTGCTAGCAGCCAAAATCCGGGGGGTGAAGCTTTCTTT. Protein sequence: CASSQNPGGEAFF.

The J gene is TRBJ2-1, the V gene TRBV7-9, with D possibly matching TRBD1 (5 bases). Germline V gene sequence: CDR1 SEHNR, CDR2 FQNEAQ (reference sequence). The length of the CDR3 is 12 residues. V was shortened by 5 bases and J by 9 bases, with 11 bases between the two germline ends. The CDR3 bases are TGTGCCAGCAGCCGCGGACACCTTGAGCAGTTCTTC. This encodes CASSRGHLEQFF.

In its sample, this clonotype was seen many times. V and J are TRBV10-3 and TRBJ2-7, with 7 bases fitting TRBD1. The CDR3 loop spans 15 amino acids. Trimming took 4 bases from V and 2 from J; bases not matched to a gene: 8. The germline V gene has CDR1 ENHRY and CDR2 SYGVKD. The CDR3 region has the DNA TGTGCCATCAGTGGAGACAGGGAAAGGCCCTACGAGCAGTACTTC. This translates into CAISGDRERPYEQYF.

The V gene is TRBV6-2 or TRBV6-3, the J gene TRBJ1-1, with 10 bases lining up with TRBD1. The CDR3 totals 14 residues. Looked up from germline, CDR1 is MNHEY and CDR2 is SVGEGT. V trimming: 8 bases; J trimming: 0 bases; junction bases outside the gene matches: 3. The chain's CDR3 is CASAGQGMNTEAFF. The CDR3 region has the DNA TGTGCCAGCGCGGGACAGGGGATGAACACTGAAGCTTTCTTT.

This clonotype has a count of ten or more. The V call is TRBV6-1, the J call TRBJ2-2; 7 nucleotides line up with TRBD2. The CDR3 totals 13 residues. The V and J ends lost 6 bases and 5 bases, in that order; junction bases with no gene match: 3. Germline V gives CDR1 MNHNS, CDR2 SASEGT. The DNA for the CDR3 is TGTGCCAGCAGAGGACTAGTTACCGGGGAGCTGTTTTTT. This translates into CASRGLVTGELFF.

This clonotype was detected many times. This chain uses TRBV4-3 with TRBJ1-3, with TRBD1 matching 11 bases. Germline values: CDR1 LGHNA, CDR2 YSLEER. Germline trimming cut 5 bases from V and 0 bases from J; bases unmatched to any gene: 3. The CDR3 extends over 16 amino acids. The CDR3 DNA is TGCGCCAGCAGCAGGGGGACAGGGGGCTCTGGAAACACCATATATTTT. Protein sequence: CASSRGTGGSGNTIYF.

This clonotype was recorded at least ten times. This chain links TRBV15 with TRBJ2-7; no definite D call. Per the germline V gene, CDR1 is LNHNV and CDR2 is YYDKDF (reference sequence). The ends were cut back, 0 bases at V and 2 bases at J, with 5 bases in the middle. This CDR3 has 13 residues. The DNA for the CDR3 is TGTGCCACCAGCAGAGAGGGGACCTACGAGCAGTACTTC. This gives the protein CATSREGTYEQYF.